A single sample is the source of the 15 T cell receptor beta chains below, sequenced in a study of T-cell reconstitution after alpha-beta-depleted transplantation in children. Library preparation (for TCRbeta) was performed with unique molecular identifiers. TCRdb reprocessed the PCR reads with MiXCR, giving one entry per CDR3 protein. The top ten clones hold 10% to 13% of a sample with approximately 110,000 distinct CDR3 sequences, 20% to 25% of them seen once. The material sequenced was PBMCs, mostly from graft donor cells, taken 180 days after TCRalphabeta/CD19-depleted stem cell transplant. The receptor set was obtained from a male patient aged 2 to 10 who had a stem cell transplant for chronic granulomatous disease, so the T cells may come from the graft donor.

The chain recombines TRBV7-6 with TRBJ1-1; 7 bases map to TRBD1. CDR1 and CDR2 from the germline V gene are SGHVS and FNYEAQ. This CDR3 is 15 amino acids long. V shed 3 bases, J shed 6 bases, and the junction held 10 bases outside the gene matches. Written as DNA, the CDR3 is TGTGCCAGCAGCTTTACTCCGAGTCAGGGGGCTGAAGCTTTCTTT. Translation: CASSFTPSQGAEAFF.

This chain connects TRBV10-3 to TRBJ2-7, with D uncertain. With 4 bases removed from V and 3 bases from J, the gap between germline ends came to 16 bases. The CDR3 has 15 residues. The germline V gene has CDR1 ENHRY and CDR2 SYGVKD. The DNA of the CDR3 is TGTGCCATCAGTGGTTCAAACAGTTTACTCTACGAGCAGTACTTC. Its translation is CAISGSNSLLYEQYF.

This clonotype showed up many times. The chain employs TRBV18 and TRBJ2-5; a weak D match, TRBD1 (7 bases). The V gene's germline CDR1 is KGHSH and CDR2 LQKENI. This CDR3 region has 15 residues. V shed 3 bases and J shed 3 bases, with 14 bases lying between them. The CDR3, as DNA: TGTGCCAGCTCACCGAGACAGGGCGGGGAAGAGACCCAGTACTTC. Protein: CASSPRQGGEETQYF.

This clonotype was detected once. The chain recombines TRBV7-3 with TRBJ2-1; TRBD2 agrees at 9 bases. Trimming took 1 base from V and 10 from J; bases not matched to a gene: 5. Germline-derived CDR1 and CDR2 are SGHTA and FQGTGA. The CDR3 sequence is 14 residues long. The CDR3 is CASSLMGGREEQFF. The CDR3 coding sequence is TGTGCCAGCAGCTTAATGGGCGGGAGGGAGGAGCAGTTCTTC.

J is TRBJ2-3 and V is TRBV3-1; D unresolved. The CDR3 extends over 12 amino acids. CDR1 LGHDT and CDR2 YNNKEL come from the germline V gene (reference sequence). V dropped 4 bases and J dropped 7 bases, with 9 bases sitting between them. In nucleotides, the CDR3 is TGTGCCAGCAGCCCAACGTACAATACGCAGTATTTT. Translation gives CASSPTYNTQYF.

This chain uses TRBV12-3 or TRBV12-4 with TRBJ2-7; TRBD2 matches 10 bases. The CDR3 has 15 residues. After removal of 6 bases from V and 0 bases from J, the junction contained 5 bases not matched to a gene. CDR3 coding DNA: TGTGCCAGCAGCCTAGCGGGAGTCAACTCCTACGAGCAGTACTTC. This translates into CASSLAGVNSYEQYF.

V is TRBV4-3 and J is TRBJ1-1, with D possibly matching TRBD1 (5 bases). Germline loops: CDR1 LGHNA, CDR2 YSLEER. The V and J ends lost 0 bases and 3 bases respectively, with 11 bases between them. CDR3 length: 15 amino acids. The CDR3 DNA follows: TGCGCCAGCAGCCAAGATAGGCGGGGGTACACTGAAGCTTTCTTT. It yields the protein CASSQDRRGYTEAFF.

This clonotype was seen only a few times. This sequence joins TRBV5-1 and TRBJ2-1; TRBD2 aligns across 9 bases. The CDR3 is 15 residues long. CDR1 SGHRS and CDR2 YFSETQ come from the germline V gene. J was trimmed by 8 bases and V by 4 bases; bases with no gene match: 10. CDR3 in DNA: TGCGCCAGCAGCGAAGCGGGGGGAGTGATCGATGAGCAGTTCTTC. Translation: CASSEAGGVIDEQFF.

This clonotype showed up many times. V and J are TRBV20-1 and TRBJ2-1, with 11 bases matching TRBD2. Germline loops: CDR1 DFQATT, CDR2 SNEGSKA (reference sequence). Trimming at V came to 3 bases and at J to 5 bases, leaving 3 bases not matched to a gene. This CDR3 region has 14 residues. CDR3 DNA sequence: TGCAGTGCTAGTAGCGGGAGGGATCACAATGAGCAGTTCTTC. It encodes CSASSGRDHNEQFF.

This clonotype has a count of ten or more. The rearrangement joins TRBV29-1 to TRBJ1-1; unclear D gene. V was pared by 6 bases and J by 8 bases, with 19 bases between. The length of the CDR3 is 13 residues. Germline CDR1 and CDR2: SQVTM and ANQGSEA. The CDR3 DNA reads as TGCAGCGTCCACCGCCTGCCCCGAGGGGAAGCTTTCTTT. Its protein product is CSVHRLPRGEAFF. The full variable domain, with the rest looked up from reference TRBV29-1 and TRBJ1-1, is SAVISQKPSRDICQRGTSLTIQCQVDSQVTMMFWYRQQPGQSLTLIATANQGSEATYESGFVIDKFPISRPNLTFSTLTVSNMSPEDSSIYLCSVHRLPRGEAFFGQGTRLTVV.

The CDR3 protein is CAAGPGAYSYNEQFF. For the CDR3, the DNA is TGCGCAGCAGGACCAGGCGCGTACTCTTACAATGAGCAGTTCTTC. The chain combines TRBV5-1 with TRBJ2-1; D is unresolved. The germline gives CDR1 SGHRS, CDR2 YFSETQ. The CDR3 is made up of 15 amino acids.

The rearrangement joins TRBV12-3 or TRBV12-4 to TRBJ2-3, with 8 bases that match TRBD2. The CDR3 consists of 15 residues. V shed 3 bases and J 6 bases; nucleotides not matched to a gene: 8. CDR3 amino acids: CASSFGGRSADTQYF. As DNA, the CDR3 is TGTGCCAGCAGTTTTGGCGGGAGGTCGGCTGATACGCAGTATTTT.

V usage is TRBV25-1 and J usage is TRBJ1-1, with 7 bases lining up with TRBD1. Looked up from germline, CDR1 is MGHDK and CDR2 is SYGVNS. V was pared by 4 bases and J by 3 bases, with 5 bases of the junction left unmatched. The CDR3 loop spans 14 amino acids. The CDR3 region has the DNA TGTGCCAGCAGTGTTAGTACAGGGGACACTGAAGCTTTCTTT. This encodes CASSVSTGDTEAFF.

This clonotype was seen repeatedly, ten times or more. The CDR3 bases are TGCAGCGTTGAAGGTGGACTAGCGACGTTACTCTCCAGCTCCTACAATGAGCAGTTCTTC. Its protein is CSVEGGLATLLSSSYNEQFF. This rearrangement joins TRBV29-1 to TRBJ2-1, with 9 bases that match TRBD2. CDR3 length equals 20 residues. CDR1 SQVTM and CDR2 ANQGSEA come from the germline V gene. Trimming at V came to 1 base and at J to 0 bases, leaving 16 bases not matched to a gene.

The chain is built from TRBV7-2 and TRBJ2-7, with D hard to call. V gave up 4 bases and J gave up 2 bases, with 12 bases separating them. Looked up from germline, CDR1 is SGHTA and CDR2 is FQGNSA. The CDR3 length is 14 residues. This chain's CDR3 is CASSSLRVTYEQYF. CDR3 DNA: TGTGCCAGCAGCTCCCTCCGAGTGACCTACGAGCAGTACTTC.